Each of the 10 T cell receptor beta chains below was sequenced from the same sample in a study of blood T cell repertoires in COVID-19. Produced via immunoSEQ multiplex PCR; TCRdb's table is partial and in-frame only. The table records approximately 400,000 clones, about 90% of them present only once. The sample was PBMCs or T cells enriched from blood (not recorded which). The receptors were sampled from a man in his thirties or forties who had recovered from COVID-19.

DNA for the CDR3: TGTGCCAGCAGTGGGGCATATCGCGGCTACACCTTC. Protein sequence: CASSGAYRGYTF. The chain combines TRBV2 with TRBJ1-2; D gene uncertain. The CDR3 has 12 amino acids. Germline values: CDR1 SNHLY, CDR2 FYNNEI. Trimming left V 4 bases short and J 8 bases short, with 11 bases between.

This sequence joins TRBV19 and TRBJ2-7, with D possibly being TRBD2 (5 bases). Germline CDR1 LNHDA, CDR2 SQIVND (reference sequence). This CDR3 is 13 amino acids long. Between the trimmed V and J ends, which lost 1 base and 3 bases, there was a span of 7 bases. CDR3: CASSIGDYYEQYF. Written as DNA, the CDR3 is TGTGCCAGTAGTATAGGCGACTACTACGAGCAGTACTTC.

V and J are TRBV11-2 and TRBJ1-1; D ambiguous. Looked up from germline, CDR1 is SGHAT and CDR2 is FQNNGV. Trimming left V 4 bases short and J 3 bases short, with 15 bases between. CDR3 size: 15 residues. CDR3 sequence: CASSYLSERDTEAFF. The CDR3 DNA reads TGTGCCAGCAGCTATTTATCAGAGAGGGACACTGAAGCTTTCTTT.

The V gene is TRBV5-1, the J gene TRBJ1-2; the match to TRBD1 covers 8 bases. Germline V gene sequence: CDR1 SGHRS, CDR2 YFSETQ. V lost 4 bases to trimming and J lost 4 bases; unmatched junction nucleotides: 9. The CDR3 covers 15 residues. The CDR3 DNA is TGCGCCAGCAGCCCCGGACAGGGCGGCGTCTATGGCTACACCTTC. It is translated as CASSPGQGGVYGYTF.

This chain uses TRBV12-3 or TRBV12-4 with TRBJ1-2; D remains unclear. CDR3 length: 11 residues. The germline V and J ends were trimmed by 6 bases and 5 bases, with 7 bases remaining between them. The CDR3 nucleotides read TGTGCCAGCAGCCTCTCTTATGGCTACACCTTC. Its protein product is CASSLSYGYTF.

The J gene is TRBJ1-1, the V gene TRBV10-3; D might be TRBD1 (5 bases). From germline, CDR1 is ENHRY and CDR2 SYGVKD. V lost 0 bases and J lost 5, with 16 bases in between. The CDR3 covers 16 residues. Written as DNA, the CDR3 is TGTGCCATCAGTGAGTCGTCAACAGGTGTTGGGACTGAAGCTTTCTTT. Its protein is CAISESSTGVGTEAFF.

This clone is a singleton in its sample. This sequence joins TRBV7-9 and TRBJ1-1, with unresolved D. Trimming removed 5 bases at V and 3 bases at J, with 19 bases between. In germline, CDR1 is SEHNR, CDR2 FQNEAQ (reference sequence). CDR3 length equals 16 residues. CDR3 DNA: TGTGCCAGCAGCCCCCCCCTGCGAGGAATGCACACTGAAGCTTTCTTT. Translated: CASSPPLRGMHTEAFF.

About this clone itself: Other DNA sequences in the same sample also yield this CDR3. Written as DNA, the CDR3 is TGCGCCAGCAGCCCCGGTGCTAATCAGCCCCAGCATTTT. The encoded protein is CASSPGANQPQHF. The chain joins TRBV5-1 to TRBJ1-5; D remains unclear. This CDR3 comprises 13 residues. With 4 bases removed from V and 4 bases from J, the gap between germline ends came to 9 bases. Germline V gene sequence: CDR1 SGHRS, CDR2 YFSETQ.

The chain combines TRBV18 with TRBJ2-3; 10 bases fit TRBD2. Germline CDR1 is KGHSH and CDR2 is LQKENI. There are 15 residues in the CDR3. V was clipped by 9 bases and J by 9 bases; unmatched bases: 15. The CDR3 is CASSTGTSEGGTQYF. DNA for the CDR3: TGTGCCAGTTCAACAGGGACTAGCGAAGGGGGCACGCAGTATTTT.

The V gene is TRBV9, the J gene TRBJ2-6; weak D call: TRBD1 (5 bases). This CDR3 contains 15 residues. Germline V gene sequence: CDR1 SGDLS, CDR2 YYNGEE. With 1 base removed from V and 2 bases from J, the gap between germline ends came to 7 bases. The CDR3 sequence is CASSVKGAGANVLTF. DNA of the CDR3: TGTGCCAGCAGCGTAAAAGGGGCTGGGGCCAACGTCCTGACTTTC.